This entry is about one T cell receptor beta chain. The record originates from a study of blood T cell repertoires in COVID-19. Whole-study context: The United States, Italy and Spain were the sources of the acute and convalescent COVID-19 samples. In each case, the material was cDNA or gDNA derived from T cells, B-cell-depleted T cells, or PBMCs.

This CDR3 comprises 14 residues. With V trimmed by 4 bases and J by 7 bases, 8 bases remained unmatched. The germline V gene has CDR1 WSHSY and CDR2 SAAADI. Study processing details: Reference gene primer amplification gave estimated nucleated cell counts. The repertoire was sequenced with immunoSEQ multiplex PCR; TCRdb's copy has only in-frame clones and lacks some. V and J calls and clone size are copied from that table; D and trimming were computed from the DNA. The data contain about 110,000 clones, 80% of them seen just once; the ten biggest clones take up around 4.2%. The chain recombines TRBV10-2 with TRBJ1-2; 8 bases match TRBD1. The TCR was taken from a human donor in a cohort sampled during active or convalescent COVID-19. The sample was peripheral blood. The CDR3 nucleotides are TGCGCCAGCAGTGGTGACAGGGGCTTTGGTGGCTACACCTTC. This encodes CASSGDRGFGGYTF.